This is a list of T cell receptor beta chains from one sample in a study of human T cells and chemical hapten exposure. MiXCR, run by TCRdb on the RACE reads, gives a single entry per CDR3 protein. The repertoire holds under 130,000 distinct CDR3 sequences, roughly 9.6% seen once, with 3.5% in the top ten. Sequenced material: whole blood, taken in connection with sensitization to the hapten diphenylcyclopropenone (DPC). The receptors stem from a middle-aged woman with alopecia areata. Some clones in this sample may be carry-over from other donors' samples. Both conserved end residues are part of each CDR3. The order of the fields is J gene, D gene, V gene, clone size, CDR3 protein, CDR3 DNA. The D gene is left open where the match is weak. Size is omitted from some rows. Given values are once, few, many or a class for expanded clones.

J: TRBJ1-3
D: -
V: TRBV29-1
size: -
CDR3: CSVGPYSGNTIYF
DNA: TGCAGCGTTGGGCCCTACTCTGGAAACACCATATATTTT

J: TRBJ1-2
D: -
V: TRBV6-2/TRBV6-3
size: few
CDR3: CASSYQAGYGYTF
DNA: TGTGCCAGCAGTTACCAGGCAGGCTATGGCTACACCTTC

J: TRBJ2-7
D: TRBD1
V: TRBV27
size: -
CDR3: CASSLSDRSSYEQYF
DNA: TGTGCCAGCAGTTTATCGGACAGGAGCTCCTACGAGCAGTACTTC

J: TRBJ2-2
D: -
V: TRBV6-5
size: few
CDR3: CASSLEGAPGELFF
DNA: TGTGCCAGCAGTTTGGAGGGAGCCCCTGGGGAGCTGTTTTTT

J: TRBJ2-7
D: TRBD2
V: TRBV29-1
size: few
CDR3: CSVVGPAGGFSYEQYF
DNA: TGCAGCGTTGTGGGTCCCGCGGGAGGGTTCTCCTACGAGCAGTACTTC

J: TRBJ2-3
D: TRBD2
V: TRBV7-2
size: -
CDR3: CASSFRLAGVTRSDTQYF
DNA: TGTGCCAGCAGCTTCAGACTAGCGGGAGTTACTAGGTCGGATACGCAGTATTTT

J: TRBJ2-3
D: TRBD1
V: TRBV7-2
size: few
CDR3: CASSSRDRFTDTQYF
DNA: TGTGCCAGCAGCTCCCGGGACAGATTCACAGATACGCAGTATTTT

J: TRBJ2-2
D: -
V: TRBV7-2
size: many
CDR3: CASSLQGSVNTGELFF
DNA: TGTGCCAGCAGCCTCCAGGGCTCCGTGAACACCGGGGAGCTGTTTTTT

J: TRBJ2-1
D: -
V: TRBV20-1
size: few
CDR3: CSAYRVHEQFF
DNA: TGCAGTGCTTACAGGGTCCATGAGCAGTTCTTC

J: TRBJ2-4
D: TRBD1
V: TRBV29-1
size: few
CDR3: CSVAGQGGKNIQYF
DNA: TGCAGCGTTGCGGGACAGGGTGGGAAGAACATTCAGTACTTC

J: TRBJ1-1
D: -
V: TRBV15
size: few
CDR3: CATSRVGRGADAEAFF
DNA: TGTGCCACCAGCAGAGTCGGCCGGGGGGCGGACGCTGAAGCTTTCTTT

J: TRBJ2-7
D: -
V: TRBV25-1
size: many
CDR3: CASSVTGYEQYF
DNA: TGTGCCAGCAGTGTAACAGGTTACGAGCAGTACTTC

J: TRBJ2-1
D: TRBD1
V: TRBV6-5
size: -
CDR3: CASSNRGREQFF
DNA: TGTGCCAGCAGTAATAGGGGGCGTGAGCAGTTCTTC

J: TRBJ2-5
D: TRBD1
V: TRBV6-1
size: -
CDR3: CASIGRDRSEETQYF
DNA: TGTGCCAGCATAGGCCGGGACAGGTCGGAAGAGACCCAGTACTTC

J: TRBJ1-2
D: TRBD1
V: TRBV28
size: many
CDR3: CASTPGQGVNYGYTF
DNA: TGTGCCAGCACCCCCGGACAGGGTGTAAACTATGGCTACACCTTC

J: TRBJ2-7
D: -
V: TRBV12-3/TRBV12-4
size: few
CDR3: CASSLGQGIYEQYF
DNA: TGTGCCAGCAGTTTAGGGCAGGGCATCTACGAGCAGTACTTC

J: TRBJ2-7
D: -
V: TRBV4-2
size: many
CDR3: CASSQDWASEQYF
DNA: TGTGCCAGCAGCCAAGATTGGGCATCCGAGCAGTACTTC

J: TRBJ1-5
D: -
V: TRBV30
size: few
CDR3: CAWSDGNDQPQHF
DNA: TGTGCCTGGAGTGATGGGAATGATCAGCCCCAGCATTTT

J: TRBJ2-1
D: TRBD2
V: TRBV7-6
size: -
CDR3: CASSLSSGRAVNEQFF
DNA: TGTGCCAGCAGCTTGTCTAGCGGGAGAGCGGTCAATGAGCAGTTCTTC

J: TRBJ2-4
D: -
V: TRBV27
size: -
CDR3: CASSTQGPPANIQYF
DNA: TGTGCCAGCAGCACACAGGGTCCTCCGGCAAACATTCAGTACTTC

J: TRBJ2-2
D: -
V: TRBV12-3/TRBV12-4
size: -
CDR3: CASSAGTRNTGELFF
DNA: TGTGCCAGCAGCGCTGGGACGAGGAACACCGGGGAGCTGTTTTTT

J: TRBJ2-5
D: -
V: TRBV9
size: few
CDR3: CASSALGGQAQYF
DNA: TGTGCCAGCAGCGCCCTAGGGGGGCAGGCCCAGTACTTC

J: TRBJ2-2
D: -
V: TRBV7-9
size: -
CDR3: CASSLYGVPGELFF
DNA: TGTGCCAGCAGCTTATACGGGGTGCCCGGGGAGCTGTTTTTT

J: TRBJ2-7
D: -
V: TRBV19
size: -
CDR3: CASSIDGTKHQDQYF
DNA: TGTGCCAGTAGTATAGATGGAACGAAACACCAAGACCAGTACTTC

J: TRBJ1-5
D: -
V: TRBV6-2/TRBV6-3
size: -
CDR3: CASRFLLNQPQHF
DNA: TGTGCCAGCAGGTTCCTCCTCAATCAGCCCCAGCATTTT

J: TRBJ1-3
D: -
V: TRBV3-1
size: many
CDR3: CASSQGVGGAGNTIYF
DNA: TGTGCCAGCAGCCAAGGAGTCGGGGGCGCTGGAAACACCATATATTTT

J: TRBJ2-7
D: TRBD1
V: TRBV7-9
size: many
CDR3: CASSLTGYEQYF
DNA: TGTGCCAGCAGCTTGACAGGGTACGAGCAGTACTTC

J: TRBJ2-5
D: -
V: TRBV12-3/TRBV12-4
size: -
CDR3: CASTNQGRVETQYF
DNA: TGTGCCAGCACCAATCAGGGGAGAGTCGAGACCCAGTACTTC

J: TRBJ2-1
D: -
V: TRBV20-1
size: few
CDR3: CSARAVTEQFF
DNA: TGCAGTGCTAGGGCCGTCACTGAGCAGTTCTTC

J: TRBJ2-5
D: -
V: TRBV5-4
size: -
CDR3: CASSSLGGAEETQYF
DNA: TGTGCCAGCAGTTCCCTGGGGGGGGCAGAGGAGACCCAGTACTTC

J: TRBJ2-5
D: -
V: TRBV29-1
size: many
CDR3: CSVGVRQGMEETQYF
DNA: TGCAGCGTTGGCGTAAGGCAGGGCATGGAAGAGACCCAGTACTTC

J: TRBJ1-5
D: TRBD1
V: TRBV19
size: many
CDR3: CASKTWTGRFQPQHF
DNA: TGTGCCAGTAAAACTTGGACAGGGCGGTTTCAGCCCCAGCATTTT

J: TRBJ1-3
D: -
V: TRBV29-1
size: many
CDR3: CSVDAQRTGNTIYF
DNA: TGCAGCGTTGATGCCCAGAGAACTGGAAACACCATATATTTT

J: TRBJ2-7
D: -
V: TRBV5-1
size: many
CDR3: CASSLGGYEQYF
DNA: TGCGCCAGCAGCTTGGGGGGATACGAGCAGTACTTC

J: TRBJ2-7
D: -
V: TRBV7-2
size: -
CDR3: CASSLGTQLEQYF
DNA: TGTGCCAGCAGCTTGGGGACACAGCTCGAGCAGTACTTC

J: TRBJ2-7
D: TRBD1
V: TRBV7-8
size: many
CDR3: CASRTGITSYEQYF
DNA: TGTGCCAGCAGGACAGGGATAACGTCCTACGAGCAGTACTTC

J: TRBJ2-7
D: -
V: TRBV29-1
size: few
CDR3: CSVVGGNSYEQYF
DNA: TGCAGCGTTGTTGGGGGTAACTCCTACGAGCAGTACTTC

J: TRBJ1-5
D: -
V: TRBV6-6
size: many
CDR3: CASRTPWPDNQPQHF
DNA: TGTGCCAGCAGAACCCCTTGGCCCGATAATCAGCCCCAGCATTTT

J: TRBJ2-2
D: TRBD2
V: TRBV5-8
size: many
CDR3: CASSWGSLAGPTGELFF
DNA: TGTGCCAGCAGCTGGGGGTCCCTAGCGGGTCCCACCGGGGAGCTGTTTTTT

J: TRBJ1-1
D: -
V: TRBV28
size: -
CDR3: CASSSPGPNTEAFF
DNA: TGTGCCAGCAGTTCGCCGGGACCGAACACTGAAGCTTTCTTT

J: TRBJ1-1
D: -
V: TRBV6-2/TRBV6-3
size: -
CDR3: CASSYSGFHDFF
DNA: TGTGCCAGCAGTTACTCGGGTTTTCACGATTTCTTT

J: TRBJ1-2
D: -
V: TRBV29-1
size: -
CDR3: CSVAGNSFGYTF
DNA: TGCAGCGTTGCGGGGAATTCGTTTGGCTACACCTTC

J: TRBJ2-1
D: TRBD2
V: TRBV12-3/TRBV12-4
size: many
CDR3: CASSSGIAGVNEQFF
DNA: TGTGCCAGCAGTTCCGGGATAGCGGGAGTCAATGAGCAGTTCTTC

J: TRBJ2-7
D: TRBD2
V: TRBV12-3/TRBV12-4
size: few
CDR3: CASGTGGPYEQYF
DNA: TGTGCCAGCGGAACGGGAGGGCCTTACGAGCAGTACTTC

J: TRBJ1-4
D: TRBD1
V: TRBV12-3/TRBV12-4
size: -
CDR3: CASSLDRGGVKLFF
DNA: TGTGCCAGCAGTTTGGACAGGGGAGGGGTAAAACTGTTTTTT

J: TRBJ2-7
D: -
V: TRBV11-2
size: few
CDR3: CASSFSRPFYEQYF
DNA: TGTGCCAGCAGCTTTTCCAGACCTTTTTACGAGCAGTACTTC

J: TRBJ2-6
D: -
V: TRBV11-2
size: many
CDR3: CASSDNLGANVLTF
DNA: TGTGCCAGCAGCGATAACTTAGGGGCCAACGTCCTGACTTTC

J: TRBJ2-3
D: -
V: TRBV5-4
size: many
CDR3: CASSSRQSSTDTQYF
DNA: TGTGCCAGCAGCTCCCGACAATCAAGCACAGATACGCAGTATTTT

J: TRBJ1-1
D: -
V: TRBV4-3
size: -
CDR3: CASSQDHREAFF
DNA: TGCGCCAGCAGCCAGGATCACAGGGAAGCTTTCTTT

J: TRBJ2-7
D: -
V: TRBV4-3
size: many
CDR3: CASSQDRRGRDEQYF
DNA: TGCGCCAGCAGCCAAGACCGGAGGGGGCGCGACGAGCAGTACTTC